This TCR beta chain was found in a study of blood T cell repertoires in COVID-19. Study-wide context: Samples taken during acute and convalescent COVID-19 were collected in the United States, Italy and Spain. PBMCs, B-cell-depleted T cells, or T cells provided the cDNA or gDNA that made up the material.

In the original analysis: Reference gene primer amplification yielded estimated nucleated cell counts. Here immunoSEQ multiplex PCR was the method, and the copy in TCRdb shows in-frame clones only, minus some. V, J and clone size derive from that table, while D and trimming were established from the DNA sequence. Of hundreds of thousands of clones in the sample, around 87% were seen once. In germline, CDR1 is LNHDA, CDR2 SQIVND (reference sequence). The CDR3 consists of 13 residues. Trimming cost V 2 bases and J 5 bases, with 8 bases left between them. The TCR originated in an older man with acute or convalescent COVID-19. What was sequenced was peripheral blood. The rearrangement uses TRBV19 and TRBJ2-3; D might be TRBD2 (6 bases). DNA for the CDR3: TGTGCCAGTAGTATAAGGGGACTAGATACGCAGTATTTT. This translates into CASSIRGLDTQYF.